Listed here are 30 T cell receptor beta chains from one sample, sequenced in a study of shared clonotypes between healthy human individuals (dated by TCRdb to 2020 to 2021). The library was obtained by the immunoSEQ multiplex PCR assay. What TCRdb holds here is the immuneACCESS table cut down to in-frame rearrangements. Part of the clones is not present; checked against another copy, under half of the missing clones reflect an unresolved V gene, and the others are unexplained. Across this sample there are fewer than 550,000 clones, with roughly 79% seen only once. Under 15% of the sample belongs to the ten largest clones. Sequences were obtained from PBMCs. The receptors were gathered from a woman in her forties in good health. Some clones in this sample may be carry-over from other donors' samples.

J is TRBJ1-2 and V is TRBV5-4; D ambiguous. Germline CDR1 and CDR2: SGHNT and YYREEE (reference sequence). The CDR3 loop spans 13 amino acids. The germline V and J ends were trimmed by 2 bases and 3 bases, with 8 bases remaining between them. CDR3 sequence: CASSLAVDYGYTF. The CDR3 DNA follows: TGTGCCAGCAGCTTAGCAGTCGACTATGGCTACACCTTC.

The chain links TRBV19 to TRBJ1-2, with D perhaps matching TRBD1 (6 bases). Trimming stripped 4 bases from V and 1 base from J, with 10 bases between. Germline V gives CDR1 LNHDA, CDR2 SQIVND (reference sequence). The CDR3 runs 14 residues. CDR3 DNA sequence: TGTGCCAGTAGTAAGGACAGAGATAACTATGGCTACACCTTC. This gives the protein CASSKDRDNYGYTF.

V and J are TRBV13 and TRBJ2-7; 9 nucleotides line up with TRBD1. Per germline, CDR1 PRHDT and CDR2 FYEKMQ (reference sequence). With 4 bases clipped from V and 9 bases from J, the junction kept 4 bases outside the gene matches. CDR3 length: 12 residues. CDR3 in DNA: TGTGCCAGCAGCTCGGACAGGGGAGGGCAGTACTTC. This encodes CASSSDRGGQYF.

This chain connects TRBV27 to TRBJ2-7; 9 bases are shared with TRBD2. The CDR3 is 15 residues long. The V and J ends lost 0 bases and 3 bases, in that order; junction bases with no gene match: 3. CDR1 is MNHEY and CDR2 is SMNVEV in the germline V gene (reference sequence). Written as DNA, the CDR3 is TGTGCCAGCAGTTTATCATCAGCGGGAGGCTACGAGCAGTACTTC. Protein sequence: CASSLSSAGGYEQYF.

The gene calls are TRBV11-2 and TRBJ2-1, with TRBD2 matching over 8 bases. The CDR3 is made up of 19 amino acids. V trimming: 2 bases; J trimming: 1 base; junction bases outside the gene matches: 13. Germline values: CDR1 SGHAT, CDR2 FQNNGV. CDR3 DNA: TGTGCCAGCAGCTTAAGGGGCGGAGCGGGAGTGGTATCCTACAATGAGCAGTTCTTC. Translated: CASSLRGGAGVVSYNEQFF.

The chain uses TRBV30 and TRBJ2-3; D is unresolved. This CDR3 spans 13 amino acids. Germline V gene data show CDR1 as GTSNPN and CDR2 as SVGIG (reference sequence). Trimming took off 0 bases at V and 1 base at J, with 5 bases between the two ends. This chain's CDR3 is CAWSVPGTDTQYF. The DNA of the CDR3 is TGTGCCTGGAGTGTACCGGGCACAGATACGCAGTATTTT.

The sample holds a few counts of this clone. The chain uses TRBV7-9 and TRBJ1-1; D is ambiguous. CDR1 and CDR2 from the germline V gene are SEHNR and FQNEAQ (reference sequence). The CDR3 totals 13 residues. The V gene lost 0 bases and the J gene lost 5 bases, with 7 bases spanning the gap. This CDR3 is CASSLAGRTEAFF. The CDR3 DNA is TGTGCCAGCAGCTTAGCAGGGAGGACTGAAGCTTTCTTT.

On this clone: Other DNA sequences of this sample code for an identical CDR3. J is TRBJ2-5 and V is TRBV7-2, with TRBD1 identical over 7 bases. The CDR3 contains 14 residues. Per germline, CDR1 SGHTA and CDR2 FQGNSA. V trimming: 5 bases; J trimming: 8 bases; junction bases outside the gene matches: 11. Here the CDR3 reads CASSTLGDSATQYF. CDR3 nucleotides: TGTGCCAGCAGCACCCTGGGGGACAGTGCAACCCAGTACTTC.

V usage is TRBV7-2 and J usage is TRBJ2-2, with TRBD2 matching 12 bases. The CDR3 is 16 residues long. V dropped 3 bases and J dropped 6; count of bases not matched to a gene: 5. Germline V gene lookup returns CDR1 SGHTA and CDR2 FQGNSA. CDR3 region: CASSFLAGGPAGELFF. The CDR3 region has the DNA TGTGCCAGCAGCTTCCTAGCGGGAGGGCCGGCCGGGGAGCTGTTTTTT.

J is TRBJ2-6 and V is TRBV8-2; the DNA was not compared with TRBD1, the D call given in the table. TRBV8-2 is reported as a pseudogene. CDR3 length: 16 amino acids. CDR3 loop: CGNETITQSRANVLTF. The CDR3 bases are TGTGGCAACGAAACAATAACACAAAGTCGGGCCAACGTCCTGACTTTC.

About this clone itself: Other DNA sequences within the sample encode an identical CDR3. This rearrangement joins TRBV30 to TRBJ2-5; D is ambiguous. The CDR3 is 14 residues long. The germline V gene has CDR1 GTSNPN and CDR2 SVGIG (reference sequence). Trimming left V 2 bases short and J 2 bases short, with 12 bases between. CDR3 sequence reads: CAWSSGVVQETQYF. CDR3 bases: TGTGCCTGGAGTTCGGGCGTGGTTCAAGAGACCCAGTACTTC.

The sample holds many counts of this clone. The genes are TRBV10-3 and TRBJ2-7; TRBD2 matches 13 bases. This CDR3 has 15 residues. From germline, CDR1 is ENHRY and CDR2 SYGVKD. V trimming: 4 bases; J trimming: 3 bases; junction bases outside the gene matches: 3. Written as DNA, the CDR3 is TGTGCCATCAGTGGGGGGACTAGCGGGAACTACGAGCAGTACTTC. Its translation: CAISGGTSGNYEQYF.

This clone was recorded once. The V gene is TRBV10-3, the J gene TRBJ2-1, with TRBD2 matching over 9 bases. J gave up 6 bases and V 3 bases, and 6 bases lay outside the gene matches. This CDR3 spans 15 amino acids. Germline V gene lookup returns CDR1 ENHRY and CDR2 SYGVKD. The CDR3 DNA reads as TGTGCCATCAGTGACGGGATAGCGGGAGTCAATGAGCAGTTCTTC. It yields the protein CAISDGIAGVNEQFF.

The chain is built from TRBV28 and TRBJ2-2; TRBD1 agrees at 7 bases. Germline CDR1 MDHEN, CDR2 SYDVKM. The CDR3 length is 17 residues. Germline trimming cut 3 bases from V and 6 bases from J; bases unmatched to any gene: 13. The CDR3 coding sequence is TGTGCCAGCAGTTTCCACCGTCGGGACCAGGGGGCCGGGGAGCTGTTTTTT. It codes for CASSFHRRDQGAGELFF.

This clone was counted many times. The chain is built from TRBV7-8 and TRBJ2-3; D is perhaps TRBD2 (5 bases). Germline V gene data show CDR1 as SGHVS and CDR2 as FQNEAQ. With 0 bases removed from V and 0 bases from J, the gap between germline ends came to 10 bases. The CDR3 spans 16 residues. The CDR3 sequence: CASSLAQKRSTDTQYF. CDR3 in DNA: TGTGCCAGCAGCTTAGCGCAGAAGCGGAGCACAGATACGCAGTATTTT.

This chain joins TRBV4-2 and TRBJ2-1, with 9 bases fitting TRBD2. From germline, CDR1 is LGHNA and CDR2 YNFKEQ. V dropped 5 bases and J dropped 7; count of bases not matched to a gene: 6. This CDR3 comprises 14 residues. CDR3 coding DNA: TGTGCCAGCAGCTCCTTAGCGGGAGCGAATGAGCAGTTCTTC. Translation: CASSSLAGANEQFF.

The chain recombines TRBV6-1 with TRBJ2-3; D remains unclear. The CDR3 has 14 residues. Germline V lookup: CDR1 MNHNS, CDR2 SASEGT. V lost 1 base and J lost 2, with 7 bases in between. This CDR3 is CASSEVRTTDTQYF. CDR3 DNA: TGTGCCAGCAGTGAAGTGAGAACCACAGATACGCAGTATTTT.

This chain links TRBV19 with TRBJ1-2; D possibly corresponds to TRBD1 (5 bases). The CDR3 spans 13 residues. V gave up 5 bases and J gave up 6 bases, with 13 bases separating them. CDR1 and CDR2 from the germline V gene are LNHDA and SQIVND (reference sequence). In nucleotides, the CDR3 is TGTGCCAGTAGTGGACACCTTCGTGATGGCTACACCTTC. Translated: CASSGHLRDGYTF.

The genes are TRBV11-2 and TRBJ2-1; D remains ambiguous. Between the trimmed V and J ends, which lost 1 base and 1 base, there was a span of 8 bases. CDR1 is SGHAT and CDR2 is FQNNGV in the germline V gene. The CDR3 length is 15 residues. Written as DNA, the CDR3 is TGTGCCAGCAGCTTAGGTCCTAGGTCCTACAATGAGCAGTTCTTC. Amino acids: CASSLGPRSYNEQFF.

The chain recombines TRBV18 with TRBJ2-5; TRBD2 matches at 7 bases. Germline V lookup: CDR1 KGHSH, CDR2 LQKENI. V dropped 3 bases and J dropped 5; count of bases not matched to a gene: 3. This CDR3 comprises 13 residues. CDR3 coding DNA: TGTGCCAGCTCACCCGGAGCGGGGGAGACCCAGTACTTC. Translation gives CASSPGAGETQYF.

The rearrangement links TRBV4-3 to TRBJ1-1, with 7 bases identical to TRBD1. Germline CDR1 is LGHNA and CDR2 is YSLEER. The CDR3 is 13 residues long. V lost 4 bases and J lost 6; bases outside the gene matches: 5. The CDR3 loop reads CASSPDRAPEAFF. CDR3 nucleotides: TGCGCCAGCAGCCCCGACAGGGCTCCTGAAGCTTTCTTT.

CDR3 amino acids: CASSFGASTDTQYF. CDR3 DNA sequence: TGCGCCAGCTCGTTCGGAGCTAGCACAGATACGCAGTATTTT. The V gene is TRBV5-1, the J gene TRBJ2-3, with D unresolved. CDR1 is SGHRS, CDR2 YFSETQ, per germline. Deletions cut 7 bases from V and 0 bases from J, with 12 bases between. This CDR3 is built from 14 residues.

V gene TRBV10-2 combines with J gene TRBJ2-3; 7 bases match TRBD2. The CDR3 is 15 amino acids. The V gene end was trimmed by 3 bases and the J gene end by 7 bases; junction bases not matched to a gene: 10. Germline CDR1 and CDR2: WSHSY and SAAADI. The CDR3 loop is CASSEFSGIGNTQYF. The CDR3 bases are TGCGCCAGCAGTGAATTCAGCGGGATTGGAAATACGCAGTATTTT.

The chain links TRBV5-5 to TRBJ1-2; TRBD1 agrees at 7 bases. V shed 4 bases, J shed 2 bases, and the junction held 5 bases outside the gene matches. This CDR3 contains 14 residues. Germline values: CDR1 SGHKS, CDR2 YYEKEE (reference sequence). The CDR3 DNA reads TGTGCCAGCAGCCCGGGACAGTACAACTATGGCTACACCTTC. As protein: CASSPGQYNYGYTF.

Note on this clone: Other DNA sequences in this sample translate to the same CDR3. This chain uses TRBV28 with TRBJ1-2; D unresolved. V was shortened by 5 bases and J by 2 bases, with 6 bases between the two germline ends. CDR1 and CDR2 from the germline V gene are MDHEN and SYDVKM. The CDR3 has 12 amino acids. The CDR3 nucleotides are TGTGCCAGCAGTGTGGCAAACTATGGCTACACCTTC. Protein sequence: CASSVANYGYTF.

The V and J genes are TRBV5-1 and TRBJ2-2; 11 positions match TRBD2. This CDR3 is built from 15 residues. Trimming cost V 2 bases and J 5 bases; bases outside gene matches: 2. Germline lookup yields CDR1 SGHRS and CDR2 YFSETQ. CDR3: CASSFSSGRTGELFF. Written as DNA, the CDR3 is TGCGCCAGCAGCTTTTCTAGCGGGAGGACCGGGGAGCTGTTTTTT.

This clone was recorded only once. The chain employs TRBV7-2 and TRBJ2-1; either TRBD1 or TRBD2 may supply D (5 bases each). Trimming removed 5 bases from V and 6 bases from J, with 14 bases in between. Germline loops: CDR1 SGHTA, CDR2 FQGNSA. The CDR3 totals 14 residues. The CDR3 spells CASSPGTWGNEQFF. CDR3 in DNA: TGTGCCAGCAGCCCCGGGACGTGGGGCAATGAGCAGTTCTTC.

The chain employs TRBV28 and TRBJ2-7, with a weak D call TRBD1 (6 bases). V was shortened by 5 bases and J by 2 bases, with 10 bases between the two germline ends. Germline assignment: CDR1 MDHEN and CDR2 SYDVKM. This CDR3 has 13 residues. This CDR3 is CASSPQGTYEQYF. The CDR3 DNA follows: TGTGCCAGCAGTCCGCAGGGGACCTACGAGCAGTACTTC.

The chain recombines TRBV1 with TRBJ1-2; no check of the table's D call, TRBD1, against the DNA was made. TRBV1 is noted as a pseudogene. The CDR3 contains 16 residues. CDR3 sequence: CTSSPRNRGPRYGYTF. The DNA for the CDR3 is TGCACCAGCAGCCCCCGCAACAGGGGGCCTCGCTATGGCTACACCTTC.

The count of this clone is one. The J gene is TRBJ1-5, the V gene TRBV7-2; D remains ambiguous. Germline V lookup: CDR1 SGHTA, CDR2 FQGNSA. The CDR3 has 12 residues. The germline V and J ends were trimmed by 2 bases and 6 bases, with 5 bases remaining between them. The CDR3 loop is CASSLFGQPQHF. The DNA of the CDR3 is TGTGCCAGCAGCTTATTTGGTCAGCCCCAGCATTTT.